These 27 T cell receptor beta chains were sequenced from one sample in a study of OX40 agonist ivuxolimab in advanced cancers. Measured with immunoSEQ multiplex PCR; TCRdb has only the in-frame clones, and not every one. The sample lists tens of thousands of clones, around nine tenths occurring once. Sample: CD4+ or CD8+ T cells sorted from blood, taken in a trial of the OX40 agonist ivuxolimab. All receptors come from an adult with an advanced solid tumor such as melanoma, head and neck, liver or kidney cancer.

The J gene is TRBJ2-3, the V gene TRBV5-1, with TRBD1 matching over 10 bases. The CDR3 runs 15 residues. V lost 4 bases, J lost 1 base, and 3 bases stayed unmatched. Germline-derived CDR1 and CDR2 are SGHRS and YFSETQ. The DNA of the CDR3 is TGCGCCAGCAGCCTAGGACAGGGGGGCACAGATACGCAGTATTTT. Translation: CASSLGQGGTDTQYF.

This chain's CDR3 is CATSRTLTEDSYGYTF. CDR3 nucleotides: TGTGCCACCAGCAGAACCCTCACCGAGGACAGCTATGGCTACACCTTC. The chain has TRBV15 and TRBJ1-2, with D possibly being TRBD1 (6 bases). Per germline, CDR1 LNHNV and CDR2 YYDKDF (reference sequence). This CDR3 region has 16 residues. V lost 2 bases, J lost 4 bases, and 17 bases lay in between.

This chain joins TRBV5-1 and TRBJ2-5; either TRBD1 or TRBD2 may supply D (5 bases each). V was pared by 2 bases and J by 3 bases, with 8 bases between. The CDR3 length is 13 residues. The V gene's germline CDR1 is SGHRS and CDR2 YFSETQ. CDR3 region: CASSFQGEETQYF. In DNA, the CDR3 is TGCGCCAGCAGCTTCCAGGGAGAAGAGACCCAGTACTTC.

Notes on this clone: The conserved phenylalanine or tryptophan is not found at the CDR3 terminus, so this likely reflects a read error. No DNA is shown, since the ends of the CDR3 on it are uncertain; the CDR3 is the one TCRdb lists. J is TRBJ1-2 and V is TRBV27; the table gives TRBD1 as D, unverified against the DNA. CDR1 and CDR2 from the germline V gene are MNHEY and SMNVEV (reference sequence). The CDR3 is 10 amino acids in total, end residues counted. CDR3 residues: CASRWAGKGL.

The chain recombines TRBV29-1 with TRBJ1-1; a possible D gene is TRBD1 (6 bases). Trimming took off 6 bases at V and 4 bases at J, with 9 bases between the two ends. This CDR3 has 11 residues. Germline CDR1 is SQVTM and CDR2 is ANQGSEA. The CDR3 protein is CSVTGLTEAFF. CDR3 nucleotide sequence: TGCAGCGTAACAGGGCTCACTGAAGCTTTCTTT.

CDR3 sequence (DNA): TGTGCCAGCAGCTTCCGGGGTCAAGAGACCCAGTACTTC. This gives the protein CASSFRGQETQYF. The rearrangement links TRBV7-9 to TRBJ2-5; possibly TRBD2 for D (5 bases). Germline lookup yields CDR1 SEHNR and CDR2 FQNEAQ (reference sequence). This CDR3 is 13 amino acids long. V was clipped by 3 bases and J by 2 bases, with 7 bases between them.

This clone appeared once. The chain links TRBV7-9 to TRBJ1-2; no clear D gene. There are 12 residues in the CDR3. Looked up from germline, CDR1 is SEHNR and CDR2 is FQNEAQ (reference sequence). V lost 5 bases and J 2 bases, leaving 6 bases between the germline ends. CDR3: CASSRENYGYTF. As DNA, the CDR3 is TGTGCCAGCAGCCGAGAGAACTATGGCTACACCTTC.

This chain joins TRBV20-1 and TRBJ2-7; no clear D. Trimming stripped 5 bases from V and 2 bases from J, with 4 bases between. Germline-derived CDR1 and CDR2 are DFQATT and SNEGSKA (reference sequence). The CDR3 is 10 residues long. The CDR3 DNA reads TGCAGTGCTGGCCCCTACGAGCAGTACTTC. Translation gives CSAGPYEQYF.

The chain has TRBV11-2 and TRBJ2-1; a possible D gene is TRBD1 (6 bases). CDR3 length: 14 residues. Trimming stripped 5 bases from V and 8 bases from J, with 16 bases between. Looked up from germline, CDR1 is SGHAT and CDR2 is FQNNGV. The CDR3 nucleotides read TGTGCCAGCAGCCCGAAGTCAGGGGTCCATGAGCAGTTCTTC. This codes for CASSPKSGVHEQFF.

Only a few counts were recorded for this clone. The chain has TRBV7-2 and TRBJ2-7, with TRBD2 identical over 10 bases. The CDR3 has 16 amino acids. Germline V gene lookup returns CDR1 SGHTA and CDR2 FQGNSA. Trimming at V came to 4 bases and at J to 3 bases, leaving 9 bases not matched to a gene. CDR3 residues: CASSSTAGGPNYEQYF. CDR3 DNA: TGTGCCAGCAGCTCCACAGCGGGAGGGCCTAACTACGAGCAGTACTTC. Full variable domain (rest looked up from reference TRBV7-2 and TRBJ2-7): GAGVSQSPSNKVTEKGKDVELRCDPISGHTALYWYRQSLGQGLEFLIYFQGNSAPDKSGLPSDRFSAERTGGSVSTLTIQRTQQEDSAVYLCASSSTAGGPNYEQYFGPGTRLTVT.

The rearrangement uses TRBV28 and TRBJ2-1, with 8 bases that match TRBD1. Germline CDR1 reads MDHEN; CDR2 reads SYDVKM. The CDR3 is 16 residues long. The V segment lost 3 bases and the J segment 0 bases; nucleotides outside the gene matches: 4. In DNA form, the CDR3 reads TGTGCCAGCAGTTTGACAGGGGCAAACTCCTACAATGAGCAGTTCTTC. This gives the protein CASSLTGANSYNEQFF. Full variable domain (rest looked up from reference TRBV28 and TRBJ2-1): DVKVTQSSRYLVKRTGEKVFLECVQDMDHENMFWYRQDPGLGLRLIYFSYDVKMKEKGDIPEGYSVSREKKERFSLILESASTNQTSMYLCASSLTGANSYNEQFFGPGTRLTVL.

The J gene is TRBJ2-2, the V gene TRBV7-2, with D perhaps matching TRBD1 (6 bases). The germline V gene has CDR1 SGHTA and CDR2 FQGNSA. Trimming shortened V by 1 base and J by 1 base, and 10 bases separated the two germline ends. The length of the CDR3 is 16 residues. CDR3 residues: CASSLGSGVNTGELFF. In nucleotides, the CDR3 is TGTGCCAGCAGCTTAGGCTCAGGGGTGAACACCGGGGAGCTGTTTTTT.

The V gene is TRBV19, the J gene TRBJ2-7, with 9 positions matching TRBD1. This CDR3 spans 15 amino acids. V was pared by 5 bases and J by 1 base, with 6 bases of the junction left unmatched. Germline-derived CDR1 and CDR2 are LNHDA and SQIVND (reference sequence). Here the CDR3 DNA reads TGTGCCAGTAGTCTGTCGGGACAGGGATCCTACGAGCAGTACTTC. It is translated as CASSLSGQGSYEQYF.

The chain combines TRBV11-3 with TRBJ1-5; tentative D call: TRBD1 (5 bases). CDR1 is SGHNT and CDR2 is YENEEA in the germline V gene. V lost 3 bases and J 6 bases, leaving 12 bases between the germline ends. The length of the CDR3 is 14 residues. The CDR3 nucleotides read TGTGCCAGCAGCTTGGGGCAGGGTTCTCAGCCCCAGCATTTT. Protein product: CASSLGQGSQPQHF.

This rearrangement joins TRBV19 to TRBJ1-3; D may be TRBD1 (5 bases). The CDR3 consists of 15 residues. V dropped 5 bases and J dropped 4 bases, with 15 bases sitting between them. Germline CDR1 reads LNHDA; CDR2 reads SQIVND (reference sequence). This chain's CDR3 is CASSYPGSTGNTIYF. Here the CDR3 DNA reads TGTGCCAGTAGTTACCCAGGGTCAACCGGAAACACCATATATTTT.

The V gene is TRBV10-2, the J gene TRBJ2-5, with TRBD1 identical over 9 bases. V was pared by 6 bases and J by 3 bases, with 2 bases of the junction left unmatched. From germline, CDR1 is WSHSY and CDR2 SAAADI. The CDR3 is 13 amino acids. CDR3 sequence: CASRGQGEETQYF. In DNA, the CDR3 is TGCGCCAGCAGGGGACAGGGAGAAGAGACCCAGTACTTC.

This clone was counted a single time. The genes are TRBV7-9 and TRBJ2-7, with D hard to call. This CDR3 spans 15 amino acids. V gave up 0 bases and J gave up 5 bases, with 14 bases separating them. CDR1 and CDR2 from the germline V gene are SEHNR and FQNEAQ (reference sequence). The CDR3 protein is CASSLAGYPGDEQYF. The CDR3 DNA sequence: TGTGCCAGCAGCTTAGCGGGCTACCCAGGCGACGAGCAGTACTTC.

The rearrangement uses TRBV7-9 and TRBJ1-1, with D possibly being TRBD1 (6 bases). Trimming took off 5 bases at V and 1 base at J, with 17 bases between the two ends. The CDR3 covers 16 residues. CDR1 and CDR2 (germline): SEHNR, FQNEAQ (reference sequence). Written as DNA, the CDR3 is TGTGCCAGCAGCAAGGAGTCGGGACAAACGAACACTGAAGCTTTCTTT. The encoded protein is CASSKESGQTNTEAFF.

In this sample, this clone turned up a few times. This sequence joins TRBV2 and TRBJ1-5, with 9 bases lining up with TRBD1. Per germline, CDR1 SNHLY and CDR2 FYNNEI. CDR3 length: 15 residues. The V segment lost 5 bases and the J segment 4 bases; nucleotides outside the gene matches: 6. The DNA for the CDR3 is TGTGCCAGCAGTACCCGGACAGGGGATAATCAGCCCCAGCATTTT. Protein product: CASSTRTGDNQPQHF.

This clone has just one count. This sequence joins TRBV5-1 and TRBJ1-5; maybe TRBD1 (5 bases). Trimming pared 1 base from V and 2 bases from J, leaving 7 bases between. This CDR3 contains 14 residues. From germline, CDR1 is SGHRS and CDR2 YFSETQ. Here the CDR3 DNA reads TGCGCCAGCAGCTTGATGGGGGGCAATCAGCCCCAGCATTTT. Protein: CASSLMGGNQPQHF.

The rearrangement uses TRBV5-1 and TRBJ2-1, with 8 bases that match TRBD2. Germline CDR1 and CDR2: SGHRS and YFSETQ. The CDR3 has 15 amino acids. With 0 bases clipped from V and 10 bases from J, the junction kept 9 bases outside the gene matches. CDR3 residues: CASSLGPSGSYEQFF. The CDR3 DNA is TGCGCCAGCAGCTTGGGTCCGAGCGGGAGTTACGAGCAGTTCTTC.

Details on this clone: One end of the junction varies from germline; a read error may be responsible. This rearrangement joins TRBV7-9 to TRBJ2-3; D is undetermined. Looked up from germline, CDR1 is SEHNR and CDR2 is FQNEAQ (reference sequence). The CDR3 consists of 11 residues. CDR3: CASSLGHTQYF. CDR3 DNA: TGTGCCAGCAGTTTAGGGCATACGCAGTATTTT. The entire variable domain, with the rest obtained from reference TRBV7-9 and TRBJ2-3, is as follows: DTGVSQNPRHKITKRGQNVTFRCDPISEHNRLYWYRQTLGQGPEFLTYFQNEAQLEKSRLLSDRFSAERPKGSFSTLEIQRTEQGDSAMYLCASSLGHTQYFGPGTRLTVL.

The V and J genes are TRBV7-9 and TRBJ2-7, with D hard to call. Trimming took off 5 bases at V and 1 base at J, with 12 bases between the two ends. The CDR3 length is 14 residues. CDR1 is SEHNR, CDR2 FQNEAQ, per germline (reference sequence). This chain's CDR3 is CASSRAPRSYEQYF. CDR3 bases: TGTGCCAGCAGCCGGGCCCCGAGATCCTACGAGCAGTACTTC.

The V and J genes are TRBV19 and TRBJ2-2; D call uncertain. This CDR3 comprises 16 residues. V was pared by 1 base and J by 5 bases, with 14 bases between. Looked up from germline, CDR1 is LNHDA and CDR2 is SQIVND (reference sequence). The CDR3 spells CASSIVNSYVTGELFF. CDR3 sequence (DNA): TGTGCCAGTAGTATAGTTAACAGTTACGTTACCGGGGAGCTGTTTTTT.

Note on this clone: The junction differs from germline at one of its ends, possibly a read error. The V gene is TRBV5-1, the J gene TRBJ2-2; 7 bases line up with TRBD1. The CDR3 extends over 16 amino acids. Germline loops: CDR1 SGHRS, CDR2 YFSETQ. The CDR3 region is CASSVLTGVVSGELLF. In DNA form, the CDR3 reads TGCGCCAGCAGCGTCCTCACAGGGGTTGTTTCCGGGGAGCTGCTTTTT.

The chain recombines TRBV6-5 with TRBJ1-2; no firm D call. The CDR3 sequence is 13 residues long. V gave up 2 bases and J gave up 2 bases, with 6 bases separating them. Germline V gives CDR1 MNHEY, CDR2 SVGAGI. The CDR3 DNA reads TGTGCCAGCAGTTACAGCGGAAACTATGGCTACACCTTC. It codes for CASSYSGNYGYTF.

The genes are TRBV19 and TRBJ2-4; the D gene could be TRBD1 or TRBD2 (5 bases each). Germline values: CDR1 LNHDA, CDR2 SQIVND (reference sequence). CDR3 size: 13 residues. Trimming left V 6 bases short and J 6 bases short, with 12 bases between. The CDR3 region is CASSGTMGNIQYF. DNA for the CDR3: TGTGCCAGTAGCGGGACGATGGGAAACATTCAGTACTTC.